This T cell receptor (beta chain) was recovered during a study of T-cell reconstitution after alpha-beta-depleted transplantation in children. V lost 1 base and J lost 3; bases outside the gene matches: 9. This CDR3 has 16 amino acids. Germline CDR1 and CDR2: LGHNA and YNFKEQ. General study findings and limits: After one year, T-cell counts and TCRbeta diversity mostly came from new T cells.

About this clonotype: What it recognizes is unknown.

The library targeted TCRbeta and was prepared with unique molecular identifiers. One entry per CDR3 protein results from TCRdb running MiXCR on the PCR reads. This repertoire shows some 460,000 distinct CDR3 sequences, 15% to 20% found once; its top ten account for under 30%. Sequencing was performed on PBMCs, mostly from graft donor cells, taken 360 days after TCRalphabeta/CD19-depleted stem cell transplant. This rearrangement joins TRBV4-2 to TRBJ2-7; 7 positions agree with TRBD1. The TCR was taken from a boy under three years old who had a stem cell transplant for Wiskott-Aldrich syndrome, so the T cells may come from the graft donor. The CDR3 DNA is TGTGCCAGCAGCCAAGGGTTTGGCAGGGGGAACTACGAGCAGTACTTC. This encodes CASSQGFGRGNYEQYF.